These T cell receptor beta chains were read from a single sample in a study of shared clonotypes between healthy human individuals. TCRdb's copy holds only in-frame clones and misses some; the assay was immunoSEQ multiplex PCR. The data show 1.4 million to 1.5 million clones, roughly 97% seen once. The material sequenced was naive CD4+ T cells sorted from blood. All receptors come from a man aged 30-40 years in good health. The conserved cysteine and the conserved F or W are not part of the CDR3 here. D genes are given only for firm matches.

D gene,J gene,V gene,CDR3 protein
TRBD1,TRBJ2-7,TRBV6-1,ASSRDRAYEQY
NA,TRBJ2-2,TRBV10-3,AISGVSGNTGELF
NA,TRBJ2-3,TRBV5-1,ASTLVGASTDTQY
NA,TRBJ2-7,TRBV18,ASSRRQSYEQY
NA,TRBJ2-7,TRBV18,ASSPSEYEQY
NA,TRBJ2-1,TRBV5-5,ASSWTDPYNEQF
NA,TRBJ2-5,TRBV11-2,ASSFRLMETQY
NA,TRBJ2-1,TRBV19,ASSIGPISTYNEQF
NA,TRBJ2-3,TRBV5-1,ASSLAWGRTDTQY
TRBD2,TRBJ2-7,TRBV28,ASSSSSGSRNEQY
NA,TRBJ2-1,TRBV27,ASSFQGAYNEQF
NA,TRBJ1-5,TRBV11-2,ASSLDRNQPQH
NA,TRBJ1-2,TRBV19,ASSKITGFYGYT